This T cell receptor (beta chain) was captured in a study of cytomegalovirus exposure and HLA in healthy donors. Study-wide context: About 85 million unique TCR sequences came from HLA-typed donors in an early release. Among approximately 400 genotyped donors, 80% to 90% fell in the Caucasian-associated ancestry cluster. Whole-study results and caveats: When analyzed later, a missense DCLRE1C variant was found to be linked to TCR beta V- and J-gene trimming.

PCR employed 60 Vbeta and 13 Jbeta primers. Only in-frame clones appear in the TCRdb table, and some are missing; sequencing was by immunoSEQ multiplex PCR. This sample carries around 150,000 clones, roughly three quarters of them seen once, and the ten largest clones take over 1.3%. Nominally healthy donors provided the samples, though records likely missed some immune exposures. For this clone: Antigen specificity is unknown.

Trimming at V came to 4 bases and at J to 2 bases, leaving 7 bases not matched to a gene. CDR1 SGHRS and CDR2 YFSETQ come from the germline V gene. This CDR3 has 15 residues. The rearrangement uses TRBV5-1 and TRBJ2-7; 9 bases fit TRBD1. The origin of this receptor is a woman aged 40 to 50 in good health and CMV-seronegative. The specimen was PBMCs. CDR3 in amino acids: CASSLAGTGTYEQYF. CDR3 in DNA: TGCGCCAGCAGCCTAGCCGGGACAGGGACCTACGAGCAGTACTTC.